What follows are 8 T cell receptor beta chains derived from one specimen sequenced in a study of OX40 agonist ivuxolimab in advanced cancers. TCRdb keeps only in-frame clones here, not all; method: immunoSEQ multiplex PCR. The sample gives 68,000 or so clones, around four fifths of which show up once; about a tenth is in the top ten. Sequencing was performed on CD4+ or CD8+ T cells sorted from blood, taken in a trial of the OX40 agonist ivuxolimab. These TCRs come from an adult with an advanced solid tumor such as melanoma, head and neck, liver or kidney cancer.

The chain recombines TRBV6-5 with TRBJ2-1; TRBD1 matches at 7 bases. Per germline, CDR1 MNHEY and CDR2 SVGAGI. The CDR3 totals 16 residues. V was pared by 2 bases and J by 2 bases, with 6 bases of the junction left unmatched. CDR3: CASSYKQGITYNEQFF. CDR3 coding DNA: TGTGCCAGCAGTTACAAACAGGGGATTACCTACAATGAGCAGTTCTTC.

The chain joins TRBV7-2 to TRBJ1-5; D is unclear. The germline CDR1 and CDR2 sequences are SGHTA and FQGNSA. The V and J ends lost 1 base and 3 bases respectively, with 7 bases between them. This CDR3 is 14 amino acids long. The CDR3 sequence is CASSLVALNQPQHF. CDR3 nucleotide sequence: TGTGCCAGCAGCTTAGTGGCCCTCAATCAGCCCCAGCATTTT.

V is TRBV2 and J is TRBJ1-2; possibly TRBD1 for D (6 bases). This CDR3 is built from 14 residues. V was pared by 6 bases and J by 4 bases, with 15 bases between. Germline CDR1 is SNHLY and CDR2 is FYNNEI. DNA for the CDR3: TGTGCCAGCAGCCCCAGGGGCGGCAGCTATGGCTACACCTTC. Translated, it gives CASSPRGGSYGYTF.

This clone was seen a few times. V gene TRBV10-1 combines with J gene TRBJ1-1; the D is unclear. Trimming left V 9 bases short and J 3 bases short, with 14 bases between. Germline CDR1 is WNHNN and CDR2 is SYGVQD (reference sequence). This CDR3 contains 13 residues. CDR3 loop: CASQEIMDTEAFF. CDR3 in DNA: TGCGCCAGTCAAGAAATAATGGACACTGAAGCTTTCTTT.

This rearrangement joins TRBV7-2 to TRBJ2-7; the D gene could be TRBD1 or TRBD2 (5 bases each). The CDR3 is 14 residues long. Trimming took off 5 bases at V and 0 bases at J, with 11 bases between the two ends. CDR1 is SGHTA and CDR2 is FQGNSA in the germline V gene. In DNA, the CDR3 is TGTGCCAGCAGCCAAGCAGGGAGCTCCTACGAGCAGTACGTC. Translated: CASSQAGSSYEQYV.

The chain is built from TRBV7-9 and TRBJ2-7, with D tentatively TRBD1 (7 bases). V was clipped by 5 bases and J by 5 bases, with 16 bases between them. The germline V gene encodes CDR1 SEHNR and CDR2 FQNEAQ (reference sequence). CDR3 length: 14 amino acids. The CDR3 region has the DNA TGTGCCAGCAGCCCTCGACTAGGGGGCCACGAGCAGTACTTC. Translation gives CASSPRLGGHEQYF.

The chain couples TRBV5-1 to TRBJ2-1; 9 bases agree with TRBD2. Germline CDR1 is SGHRS and CDR2 is YFSETQ. Trimming cost V 3 bases and J 5 bases; bases outside gene matches: 3. This CDR3 contains 14 residues. The CDR3 sequence: CASSWTSDNNEQFF. CDR3 sequence (DNA): TGCGCCAGCAGCTGGACTAGCGATAACAATGAGCAGTTCTTC.

This clone appeared once. V usage is TRBV28 and J usage is TRBJ1-5; D not certain. The ends were cut back, 6 bases at V and 3 bases at J, with 15 bases in the middle. The CDR3 loop spans 15 amino acids. The germline V gene has CDR1 MDHEN and CDR2 SYDVKM. This CDR3 is CASSSPPGINQPQHF. CDR3 bases: TGTGCCAGCAGCTCACCCCCGGGGATCAATCAGCCCCAGCATTTT.